This T cell receptor beta chain was sequenced for a study of blood T cell repertoires in COVID-19. Study background: COVID-19 samples collected from the United States, Italy and Spain covered acute and convalescent phases. From T cells, B-cell-depleted T cells, or PBMCs came the material, which was cDNA or gDNA.

Original methodology: Nucleated cell number was recorded as an estimate derived from reference gene primer amplification. Clones were read by immunoSEQ multiplex PCR, and TCRdb kept only the in-frame ones, dropping some. D and trimming come from the DNA, and the V and J calls and clone size come from that table. The sample holds about 210,000 clones, 65% to 90% seen once. V was clipped by 1 base and J by 8 bases, with 17 bases between them. From germline, CDR1 is MNHEY and CDR2 SMNVEV (reference sequence). There are 16 residues in the CDR3. This clone was detected once. The receptor was derived from a middle-aged man who had recovered from COVID-19. The chain recombines TRBV27 with TRBJ1-4, with D perhaps TRBD1 (6 bases). Specimen: peripheral blood. The CDR3, as DNA: TGTGCCAGCAGTTTATTAGTACGGGGGGCAAAGGAAAAACTGTTTTTT. Encoded protein: CASSLLVRGAKEKLFF. Using reference TRBV27 and TRBJ1-4 for the parts outside the CDR3, the full variable domain is EAQVTQNPRYLITVTGKKLTVTCSQNMNHEYMSWYRQDPGLGLRQIYYSMNVEVTDKGDVPEGYKVSRKEKRNFPLILESPSPNQTSLYFCASSLLVRGAKEKLFFGSGTQLSVL.